The TCR beta chain under discussion was sequenced for a study of blood T cell repertoires in COVID-19. Study-wide context: PBMCs, B-cell-depleted T cells, or T cells provided the cDNA or gDNA that made up the material.

Libraries were prepared by immunoSEQ multiplex PCR; TCRdb keeps only in-frame clonotypes and omits some of them. The data contain around 200,000 clones, approximately 86% of them singletons. J was trimmed by 3 bases and V by 5 bases; bases with no gene match: 3. Germline loops: CDR1 LNHDA, CDR2 SQIVND (reference sequence). The CDR3 totals 13 residues. The sequenced sample was peripheral blood. This sequence originates from a woman of 80 years or more with acute or convalescent COVID-19. The chain has TRBV19 and TRBJ2-7; 8 bases agree with TRBD1. DNA of the CDR3: TGTGCCAGTAGTTTCGGACAGGGCTACGAGCAGTACTTC. Translation: CASSFGQGYEQYF.